The 30 T cell receptor beta chains presented below share a single source sample, sequenced in a study of patients and donors after allogeneic stem cell transplantation. TCRdb fed the RT-PCR reads into MiXCR, producing one record per CDR3 protein. The sample has around 23,000 distinct CDR3 sequences, around 40% seen once. Sequencing used blood, either unsorted or a sorted T cell fraction (not recorded which). Receptors were obtained from a human donor who was either an allogeneic HSCT recipient or a stem cell or donor lymphocyte infusion donor (not recorded which). It is not recorded whose cells these are; they may come from a transplant donor.

CDR3 coding DNA: TGTGCCAGCAGCAGACTGACGGGTGAAGCTTTCTTT. Protein sequence: CASSRLTGEAFF. This sequence joins TRBV7-9 and TRBJ1-1; D gene uncertain. This CDR3 spans 12 amino acids. The V and J ends lost 5 bases and 7 bases respectively, with 11 bases between them. Germline V lookup: CDR1 SEHNR, CDR2 FQNEAQ (reference sequence).

This clonotype was recorded only once. V and J are TRBV29-1 and TRBJ1-3, with 7 bases fitting TRBD1. The CDR3 totals 16 residues. The germline CDR1 and CDR2 sequences are SQVTM and ANQGSEA. Trimming took 0 bases from V and 1 from J; bases not matched to a gene: 6. For the CDR3, the DNA is TGCAGCGTTGAAGATCTCGGGGACAGTTCTGGAAACACCATATATTTT. Translation: CSVEDLGDSSGNTIYF. The full variable domain, completed using reference TRBV29-1 and TRBJ1-3, is SAVISQKPSRDICQRGTSLTIQCQVDSQVTMMFWYRQQPGQSLTLIATANQGSEATYESGFVIDKFPISRPNLTFSTLTVSNMSPEDSSIYLCSVEDLGDSSGNTIYFGEGSWLTVV.

This clonotype was found a few times. This chain links TRBV11-2 with TRBJ1-1; no definite D call. The CDR3 is made up of 16 amino acids. CDR1 and CDR2 (germline): SGHAT, FQNNGV. Trimming left V 4 bases short and J 2 bases short, with 17 bases between. The CDR3 nucleotides are TGTGCCAGCAGCTATACACGGACTAAAACAAACACTGAAGCTTTCTTT. It is translated as CASSYTRTKTNTEAFF.

A few counts support this clonotype. At one of its ends the junction is not consistent with the germline gene, which may arise from a read error. The chain employs TRBV5-6 and TRBJ1-2; D is ambiguous. The CDR3 totals 11 residues. CDR1 is SGHDT and CDR2 is YYEEEE in the germline V gene. CDR3 coding DNA: TGTGCCAGCACCTTGGGGAATGGCTACACCTTC. It translates to CASTLGNGYTF.

The chain links TRBV2 to TRBJ1-2, with D uncertain. The ends were cut back, 3 bases at V and 3 bases at J, with 11 bases in the middle. The CDR3 has 14 amino acids. CDR1 is SNHLY, CDR2 FYNNEI, per germline. CDR3 nucleotides: TGTGCCAGCAGTGAGCTAGGGCCGCACTATGGCTACACCTTC. It encodes CASSELGPHYGYTF.

The chain combines TRBV7-9 with TRBJ2-1; D may correspond to TRBD1 or TRBD2 (5 bases each). The V gene lost 1 base and the J gene lost 7 bases, with 14 bases spanning the gap. CDR1 is SEHNR, CDR2 FQNEAQ, per germline (reference sequence). The CDR3 is 15 amino acids. CDR3 in amino acids: CASSLGIGTSNEQFF. For the CDR3, the DNA is TGTGCCAGCAGCTTAGGAATAGGGACGTCGAATGAGCAGTTCTTC.

Comments on this clonotype: At one end, the junction sequence differs from germline, possibly due to a read error. The V and J genes are TRBV25-1 and TRBJ1-2; 7 positions agree with TRBD1. The CDR3 is 16 residues long. CDR1 is MGHDK, CDR2 SYGVNS, per germline. The CDR3: CASSEFRDRLNYGYTF. The DNA for the CDR3 is TGTGCCAGCAGCGAATTCCGGGACAGACTTAACTATGGCTACACCTTC.

In this sample, this clonotype turned up a few times. V usage is TRBV5-1 and J usage is TRBJ2-1; 10 bases are a match to TRBD2. Germline V lookup: CDR1 SGHRS, CDR2 YFSETQ. V gave up 2 bases and J gave up 7 bases; unmatched junction bases: 6. The CDR3 has 15 amino acids. The CDR3 is CASSLGVTSGNEQFF. Here the CDR3 DNA reads TGCGCCAGCAGCTTAGGTGTGACTAGCGGGAATGAGCAGTTCTTC.

This CDR3 reads CASSLDRANTGELFF. Written as DNA, the CDR3 is TGTGCCAGCAGCCTAGACAGAGCGAACACCGGGGAGCTGTTTTTT. V gene TRBV7-9 combines with J gene TRBJ2-2; weak D call: TRBD1 (5 bases). Germline CDR1 and CDR2: SEHNR and FQNEAQ (reference sequence). The CDR3 is 15 residues long. The ends were cut back, 5 bases at V and 0 bases at J, with 10 bases in the middle.

DNA for the CDR3: TGTGCCAGCAGCCAGGACAGGTCGCATTCACCCCTCCACTTT. Translated, it gives CASSQDRSHSPLHF. V gene TRBV3-1 combines with J gene TRBJ1-6; TRBD1 matches at 7 bases. Unmatched junction bases numbered 4, after V lost 3 bases and J lost 8 bases. CDR3 length equals 14 residues. Germline loops: CDR1 LGHDT, CDR2 YNNKEL (reference sequence).

The chain has TRBV7-2 and TRBJ1-1; TRBD1 agrees at 8 bases. Germline loops: CDR1 SGHTA, CDR2 FQGNSA. The CDR3 length is 15 residues. The V segment lost 3 bases and the J segment 1 base; nucleotides outside the gene matches: 4. The CDR3 DNA is TGTGCCAGCAGCTTGGCCGGGACAGGGAACACTGAAGCTTTCTTT. This sequence encodes CASSLAGTGNTEAFF.

The J gene is TRBJ1-2, the V gene TRBV6-5, with D hard to call. The germline gives CDR1 MNHEY, CDR2 SVGAGI. Trimming took off 2 bases at V and 11 bases at J, with 15 bases between the two ends. CDR3 length equals 13 residues. The CDR3 loop is CASSYDHGSSYTF. Written as DNA, the CDR3 is TGTGCCAGCAGTTACGATCATGGGAGTTCGTACACCTTC.

This clonotype has more than one count but fewer than ten. This CDR3 is CSARGTGGSGNTIYF. CDR3 nucleotides: TGCAGTGCTAGGGGGACAGGGGGCTCTGGAAACACCATATATTTT. V is TRBV20-1 and J is TRBJ1-3; 11 bases fit TRBD1. The CDR3 has 15 residues. Germline loops: CDR1 DFQATT, CDR2 SNEGSKA (reference sequence). V shed 3 bases and J 0 bases; nucleotides not matched to a gene: 1.

CDR3: CASSWDRGISYEQYF. CDR3 nucleotide sequence: TGTGCCAGCAGCTGGGACAGGGGAATATCTTACGAGCAGTACTTC. The rearrangement joins TRBV5-6 to TRBJ2-7; 10 bases align to TRBD1. In germline, CDR1 is SGHDT, CDR2 YYEEEE. The J segment lost 4 bases and the V segment lost 3 bases, leaving 7 bases of the junction unmatched. This CDR3 has 15 amino acids.

The chain couples TRBV4-1 to TRBJ1-1; 7 bases are a match to TRBD1. The CDR3 is 18 amino acids. Germline lookup yields CDR1 MGHRA and CDR2 YSYEKL. Trimming took 3 bases from V and 0 from J; bases not matched to a gene: 13. The CDR3 loop reads CASSQEQGLRGMNTEAFF. The CDR3 DNA sequence: TGCGCCAGCAGCCAGGAACAGGGGCTGAGAGGAATGAACACTGAAGCTTTCTTT.

This chain links TRBV5-1 with TRBJ2-2; 9 nucleotides align to TRBD1. The trim removed 2 bases at V and 4 bases at J, leaving 6 bases unmatched. The CDR3 loop spans 16 amino acids. CDR1 and CDR2 (germline): SGHRS, YFSETQ. The CDR3 is CASSLRGQGVTGELFF. As DNA, the CDR3 is TGCGCCAGCAGCTTAAGGGGACAGGGCGTCACCGGGGAGCTGTTTTTT.

This clonotype came up a few times. The DNA for the CDR3 is TGCGCCAGCAGCTTGGCCGCGGAGACCCAGTACTTC. Its protein product is CASSLAAETQYF. The genes are TRBV5-1 and TRBJ2-5; no reliable D call. This CDR3 is built from 12 residues. The V end was cut by 0 bases, the J end by 5 bases, with 5 bases between. Per germline, CDR1 SGHRS and CDR2 YFSETQ.

V usage is TRBV7-9 and J usage is TRBJ2-7; D gene ambiguous. The CDR3 is 15 amino acids. Trimming pared 3 bases from V and 4 bases from J, leaving 16 bases between. Germline values: CDR1 SEHNR, CDR2 FQNEAQ (reference sequence). The CDR3 DNA reads as TGTGCCAGCAGCTTGGGTCTGGGCCCCTGGTACGAGCAGTACTTC. Translating it yields CASSLGLGPWYEQYF.

This sequence joins TRBV4-1 and TRBJ1-3, with 8 bases fitting TRBD1. The CDR3 runs to 21 residues. With V trimmed by 0 bases and J by 1 base, 17 bases remained unmatched. Germline V gene lookup returns CDR1 MGHRA and CDR2 YSYEKL. CDR3 sequence (DNA): TGCGCCAGCAGCCAAGATCTGGGACCGGGCAGGGGGCCGTCGTCTGGAAACACCATATATTTT. Amino acid sequence: CASSQDLGPGRGPSSGNTIYF.

J is TRBJ2-5 and V is TRBV10-3; TRBD1 is a possible D gene (6 bases). Germline loops: CDR1 ENHRY, CDR2 SYGVKD. V dropped 5 bases and J dropped 5 bases, with 15 bases sitting between them. The CDR3 is 14 residues long. This chain's CDR3 is CAISSLQGKETQYF. The CDR3 bases are TGTGCCATCAGTTCTTTACAGGGAAAGGAGACCCAGTACTTC.

This clonotype has only a few counts. The J gene is TRBJ1-5, the V gene TRBV12-5; tentatively, D is TRBD1 (5 bases). The length of the CDR3 is 18 residues. Between the trimmed V and J ends, which lost 6 bases and 0 bases, there was a span of 21 bases. Germline assignment: CDR1 LGHNT and CDR2 FRNRAP. The chain's CDR3 is CASGQQGKYYNSNQPQHF. The CDR3 coding sequence is TGTGCTAGTGGCCAGCAGGGCAAGTACTACAATAGCAATCAGCCCCAGCATTTT.

This clonotype has a handful of counts. This chain uses TRBV3-1 with TRBJ2-7, with a possible D match to TRBD2 (5 bases). CDR3 length: 15 amino acids. Trimming took off 2 bases at V and 2 bases at J, with 13 bases between the two ends. The germline V gene encodes CDR1 LGHDT and CDR2 YNNKEL (reference sequence). The CDR3 DNA reads as TGTGCCAGCAGCCAATTGCCGGGATACCCCTACGAGCAGTACTTC. Translation gives CASSQLPGYPYEQYF.

This clonotype was counted a few times. This chain uses TRBV27 with TRBJ1-6; tentative D call: TRBD1 (5 bases). The V end was cut by 3 bases, the J end by 2 bases, with 11 bases between. Germline assignment: CDR1 MNHEY and CDR2 SMNVEV (reference sequence). This CDR3 spans 16 amino acids. CDR3 sequence: CASSFRAGPYNSPLHF. DNA of the CDR3: TGTGCCAGCAGTTTCAGAGCAGGGCCCTATAATTCACCCCTCCACTTT.

This sequence joins TRBV5-1 and TRBJ2-5; weak D call: TRBD1 (6 bases). CDR1 and CDR2 (germline): SGHRS, YFSETQ. V dropped 2 bases and J dropped 1 base, with 18 bases sitting between them. This CDR3 region has 17 residues. The CDR3 reads CASSLSRGRGLQETQYF. The CDR3 DNA reads as TGCGCCAGCAGCTTATCAAGAGGCAGGGGCCTCCAAGAGACCCAGTACTTC.

This chain links TRBV12-3 or TRBV12-4 with TRBJ1-5; 8 bases line up with TRBD1. This CDR3 is built from 16 residues. V gave up 3 bases and J gave up 2 bases; unmatched junction bases: 6. CDR3 coding DNA: TGTGCCAGCAGTTTGGTGGCAGGGGGCGGCAATCAGCCCCAGCATTTT. Residues: CASSLVAGGGNQPQHF.

This chain joins TRBV6-5 and TRBJ2-3; 7 bases match TRBD2. CDR1 MNHEY and CDR2 SVGAGI come from the germline V gene. V shed 5 bases, J shed 3 bases, and the junction held 8 bases outside the gene matches. The CDR3 sequence is 15 residues long. CDR3 DNA sequence: TGTGCCAGCAGTCTGGGGGGGGAGTTGACAGATACGCAGTATTTT. Translated: CASSLGGELTDTQYF.

This clonotype showed up just a few times. The chain links TRBV5-5 to TRBJ1-5, with D possibly being TRBD1 (5 bases). The germline V and J ends were trimmed by 3 bases and 1 base, with 8 bases remaining between them. Per the germline V gene, CDR1 is SGHKS and CDR2 is YYEKEE (reference sequence). The CDR3 spans 14 residues. DNA of the CDR3: TGTGCCAGCAGCTCACAGGCGAGCAATCAGCCCCAGCATTTT. As protein: CASSSQASNQPQHF.

The J gene is TRBJ2-1, the V gene TRBV7-2; D might be TRBD2 (6 bases). The length of the CDR3 is 13 residues. With 1 base removed from V and 9 bases from J, the gap between germline ends came to 10 bases. Germline CDR1 is SGHTA and CDR2 is FQGNSA. CDR3 in DNA: TGTGCCAGCAGCTTAGGGGGGGTGTTTGAGCAGTTCTTC. Translating gives CASSLGGVFEQFF.

This clonotype was seen only a few times. The V gene is TRBV6-5, the J gene TRBJ1-5; D is perhaps TRBD1 (5 bases). The ends were cut back, 2 bases at V and 1 base at J, with 9 bases in the middle. CDR3 length equals 15 residues. The germline CDR1 and CDR2 sequences are MNHEY and SVGAGI. The CDR3 coding sequence is TGTGCCAGCAGTTACCGAACAGGCAGCAATCAGCCCCAGCATTTT. This translates into CASSYRTGSNQPQHF.

V is TRBV12-3 or TRBV12-4 and J is TRBJ1-1, with unresolved D. Between the trimmed V and J ends, which lost 10 bases and 0 bases, there was a span of 12 bases. The CDR3 has 13 residues. The CDR3 nucleotides read TGTGCCACTCAAGTTAATATGAACACTGAAGCTTTCTTT. This gives the protein CATQVNMNTEAFF.